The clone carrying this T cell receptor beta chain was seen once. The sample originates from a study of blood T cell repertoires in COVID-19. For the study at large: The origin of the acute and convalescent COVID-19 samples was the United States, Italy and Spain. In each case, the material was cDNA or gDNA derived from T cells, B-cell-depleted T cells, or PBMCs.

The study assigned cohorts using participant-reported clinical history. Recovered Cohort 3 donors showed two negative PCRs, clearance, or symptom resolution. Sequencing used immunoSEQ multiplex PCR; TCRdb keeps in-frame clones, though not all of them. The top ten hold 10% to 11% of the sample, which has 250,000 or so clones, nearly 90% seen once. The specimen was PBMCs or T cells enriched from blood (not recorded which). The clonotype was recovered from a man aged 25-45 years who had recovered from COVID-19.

In DNA, the CDR3 is TGTGCCAGCAGCTTGGTACAGGGGCCCAACACCGGGGAGCTGTTTTTT. Translated: CASSLVQGPNTGELFF. The chain joins TRBV7-2 to TRBJ2-2; TRBD1 aligns across 7 bases. This CDR3 contains 16 residues. Germline V lookup: CDR1 SGHTA, CDR2 FQGNSA. V was pared by 3 bases and J by 2 bases, with 6 bases of the junction left unmatched.